Described below is a single T cell receptor beta chain sequence and its context. Its antigen is not known. This CDR3 is built from 14 residues. Trimming removed 1 base at V and 9 bases at J, with 13 bases between. CDR1 is SGDLS and CDR2 is YYNGEE in the germline V gene. The data were obtained in a study of cytomegalovirus exposure and HLA in healthy donors. Study as a whole: A subsequent analysis stated that the 110 or so validation repertoires were run on the same platform as the 650 to 850 first-cohort repertoires. Study-wide results and caveats: The study designated fewer than 200 TCR beta chains cytomegalovirus-associated. The TCR clusters that emerged in the first cohort tended, a later analysis found, to co-occur in the 120 or so validation repertoires.

This table comes from immunoSEQ multiplex PCR, and its TCRdb copy is limited to in-frame clones, with some not included. The sample contains 45,000 to 65,000 clones, 93% of which appear only once. The chain carries TRBV9 and TRBJ2-2; D remains ambiguous. This clonotype was sampled from a young woman in good health and CMV-seropositive. The sequenced sample was PBMCs. CDR3 sequence reads: CASSVLAEVRELFF. The CDR3 region has the DNA TGTGCCAGCAGCGTACTGGCGGAAGTCCGGGAGCTGTTTTTT.